This T cell receptor beta chain was sequenced in a study of blood T cells in healthy people across ages (dated by TCRdb to 2013 to 2016). General notes on the study: In model experiments, template switching captured about one uniquely barcoded TCR beta cDNA molecule for every two T cells. Using deep sequencing normalized with unique cDNA molecular identifiers, the study measured how TCR beta repertoire diversity changes with age. Two additional independent replicas of 1 million unique cDNA reads from the same blood draw were analyzed for two donors (one aged 18 to 29 and one aged 80 or older). The donors were split into four age groups: young (average 16 years), middle-aged (nearly 40), aged (about 62) and long-lived (over 80). The study at large found these results: Because profiling used bulk unsorted PBMCs, naive and antigen-experienced compartments could not be compared conclusively. A strong correlation was found between observed TCR beta diversity and the percentage of naive T cells measured by flow cytometry. Donor CMV infection status was unknown, potentially confounding age-related changes in expanded clonotypes. Observed TCR beta diversity per million T cells fell roughly linearly with age, and a significant reduction was already apparent by age roughly 40. Compared with the aged group, more naive CD4+ T cells, fewer expanded clones and increased TCR diversity were shown by the long-lived group, suggesting age selection. Estimates of total diversity based on one million sequenced T cells were regarded as lower bounds and as underestimates.

Receptor libraries were prepared by 5' RACE. The instrument given in TCRdb is Illumina HiSeq 2500. A second PCR of roughly 7 to 11 cycles was performed with a sample-barcoded 5' primer and a J-beta primer mix. Each TCR beta cDNA molecule received a unique molecular identifier from a template-switch 5' adaptor carrying 12 random nucleotides. At least 2.5 million CDR3-containing paired-end reads were obtained from each sample. The Mint cDNA synthesis kit, primed by a TRBC-specific oligonucleotide, was used to synthesize first-strand cDNA from all RNA. Following uracil-DNA glycosylase treatment, a first 18-cycle PCR with universal primers M1SS and BC2_uni_R was performed on all cDNA. The published analysis was carried out like this. Normalization of each sample was performed by random selection of 1 million high-quality reads, each carrying a distinct molecular identifier. Instead of being binned into consensus sequences, reads that shared molecular identifiers were thrown out. MiTCR, with a Q25 quality threshold and the strictest error-elimination algorithm, was used for CDR3 identification, clonotype clustering and error correction. A nonparametric unseen species model with Euler transformation was used to estimate lower-bound total TCR beta diversity. Starting from the raw public reads, TCRdb applied fastp trimming at Q25, assembled clones with MiXCR and retained in-frame beta chains. When rows share a CDR3 protein, they turn into one entry using the most common DNA and genes. These V and J calls are TCRdb output, not the study's own analysis. The table for this sample lists fewer than 600,000 distinct CDR3 sequences; about a quarter of them were counted only once. Approximately 3.6% of the sample goes to the ten largest clones.

Regarding this clonotype: The antigen it recognizes is unknown. Base-call qualities are not available, and no considerably larger clone is one nucleotide away.

Donors were a few dozen systemically healthy Caucasian individuals from Russia aged roughly 6 to 95 years. Each donor gave about 9.2 milliliters of peripheral blood, drawn into EDTA-treated Vacutainer tubes. Ficoll-Paque density-gradient centrifugation was used to isolate PBMCs, with at least 7 million per sample. Trizol reagent was used to extract total RNA from the PBMCs, yielding at least 5 micrograms per sample. For every donor, an aliquot of PBMCs went through flow cytometry to measure the percentages of naive CD45RAhigh/CD27high T cells. The CDR3 sequence holds 12 residues, the cysteine and phenylalanine included. Left in the record is the CDR3 DNA by itself, 36 bases read in frame from the first base. Taken from the germline V gene, the CDR1 and CDR2 loops are SQVTM and ANQGSEA. This sample was also put to use in a study of T cells of mothers and their children. The second investigation adds: Nine systemically healthy Caucasian individuals, comprising three mothers and their six children, were included as donors. cDNA synthesis consumed the entire amount of extracted RNA, loaded at 1.5 ug RNA in each 15 ul reaction. In the second PCR, the M1S primer introduced both the sample barcodes and 2-4 random nucleotides. Over 8 million TCR beta CDR3 reads came from each mother, compared with about 3 million reads from each child. Thymic selection similarly shapes TCR recombination output in related and unrelated pairs, with minor effect from inherited differences. Normalized repertoire overlap was always slightly but never significantly higher in related than unrelated mother-child pairs. Persistent microchimeric T cell clones were not detected, at a sensitivity of approximately 98 clones per million clonotypes. Deep NGS was used in the study to compare the TCR beta repertoires of mothers and children and to look for features that separate related mother-child pairs from unrelated individuals. The mean age was about 37 +/- 4 years for the mothers and 11 +/- 4 years for the children. After adapters were ligated using NEBNext reagents, the libraries underwent 100+100 nt paired-end sequencing on an Illumina HiSeq 2000. Mother and child libraries were prepared a month apart and sequenced in separate runs to prevent cross-contamination. For each donor, between about 450,000 and 2,300,000 distinct TCR beta clonotypes were identified. Naive TCR beta clonotypes were estimated from low-frequency clonotypes matched to each donor's FACS-determined naive share, without sorting.

The rearrangement combines TRBV29-1 with TRBJ2-5; a tentative D match to TRBD1 spans 6 bases. The J call may be in error: the DNA end matches TRBJ2-7 better. The origin of this receptor is a boy aged 2 to 10 in good health. The sequencing sample was made of blood. Here the CDR3 is given as CSVMLGGVEQYF. The sequenced DNA: TGCAGCGTCATGCTAGGGGGTGTCGAGCAGTACTTC.